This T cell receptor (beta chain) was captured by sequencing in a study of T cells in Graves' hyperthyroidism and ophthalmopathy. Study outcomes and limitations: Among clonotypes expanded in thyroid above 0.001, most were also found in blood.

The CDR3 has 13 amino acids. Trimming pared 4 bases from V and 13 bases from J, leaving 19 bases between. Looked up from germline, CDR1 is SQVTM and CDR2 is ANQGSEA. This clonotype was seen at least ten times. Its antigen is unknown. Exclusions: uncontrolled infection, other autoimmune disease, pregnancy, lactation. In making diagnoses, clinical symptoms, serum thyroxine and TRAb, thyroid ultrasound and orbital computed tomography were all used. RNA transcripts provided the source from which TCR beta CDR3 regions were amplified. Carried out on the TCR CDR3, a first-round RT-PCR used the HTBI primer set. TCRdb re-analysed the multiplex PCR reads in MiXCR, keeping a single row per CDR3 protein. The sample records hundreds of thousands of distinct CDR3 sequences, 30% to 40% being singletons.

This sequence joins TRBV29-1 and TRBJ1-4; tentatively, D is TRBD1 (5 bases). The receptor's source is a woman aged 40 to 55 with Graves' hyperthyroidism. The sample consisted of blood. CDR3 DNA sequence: TGCAGCGTTGCAAGGGGAACAGGAAATAGACTGTTTTTT. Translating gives CSVARGTGNRLFF.